This TCR beta chain was captured by sequencing in a study of graft-versus-host responses after intestinal transplantation. The repertoire was sequenced with immunoSEQ multiplex PCR; TCRdb's copy has only in-frame clones and lacks some. The sample comprises 90,000 to 150,000 clones, roughly 95% of which are singletons, and under 3.5% rests with the top ten. Germline CDR1 and CDR2: SGHRS and YFSETQ. V dropped 2 bases and J dropped 11 bases, with 5 bases sitting between them. This CDR3 has 11 residues. As regards this clone: Its antigen is as yet unknown.

The specimen comprised unstimulated CD8+ T cells sorted from spleen or lymph node cells, sampled before intestinal transplant. The sequence was obtained from a human donor who received an intestinal transplant. The gene calls are TRBV5-1 and TRBJ1-6; D call uncertain. CDR3 sequence reads: CASSFSPPLHF. As DNA, the CDR3 is TGCGCCAGCAGCTTTTCACCACCCCTCCACTTT.